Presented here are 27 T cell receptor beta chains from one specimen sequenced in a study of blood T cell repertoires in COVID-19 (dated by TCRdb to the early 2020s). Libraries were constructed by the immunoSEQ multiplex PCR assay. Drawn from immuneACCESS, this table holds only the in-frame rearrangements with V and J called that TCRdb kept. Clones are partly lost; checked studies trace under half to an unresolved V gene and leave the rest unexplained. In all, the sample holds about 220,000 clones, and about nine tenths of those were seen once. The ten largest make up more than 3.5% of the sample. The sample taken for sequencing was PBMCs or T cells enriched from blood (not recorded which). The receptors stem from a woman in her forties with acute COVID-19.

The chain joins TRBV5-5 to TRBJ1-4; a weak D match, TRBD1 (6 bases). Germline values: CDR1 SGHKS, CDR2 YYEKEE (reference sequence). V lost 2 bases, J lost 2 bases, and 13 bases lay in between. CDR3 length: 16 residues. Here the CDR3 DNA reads TGTGCCAGCAGCTTCCAGGGGCGGACGACTAATGAAAAACTGTTTTTT. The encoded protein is CASSFQGRTTNEKLFF.

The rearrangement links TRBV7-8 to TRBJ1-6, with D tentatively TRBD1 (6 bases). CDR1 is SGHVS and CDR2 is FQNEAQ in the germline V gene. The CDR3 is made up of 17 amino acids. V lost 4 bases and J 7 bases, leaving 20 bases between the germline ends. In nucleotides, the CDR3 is TGTGCCAGCAGCTCAAACTTGGACAGATTATCAAATTCACCCCTCCACTTT. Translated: CASSSNLDRLSNSPLHF.

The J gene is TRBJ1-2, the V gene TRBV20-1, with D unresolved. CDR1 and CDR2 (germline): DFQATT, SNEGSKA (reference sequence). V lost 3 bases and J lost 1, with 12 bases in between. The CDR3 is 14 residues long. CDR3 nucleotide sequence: TGCAGTGCTAGTTCTAGGAAGGATAACTATGGCTACACCTTC. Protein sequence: CSASSRKDNYGYTF.

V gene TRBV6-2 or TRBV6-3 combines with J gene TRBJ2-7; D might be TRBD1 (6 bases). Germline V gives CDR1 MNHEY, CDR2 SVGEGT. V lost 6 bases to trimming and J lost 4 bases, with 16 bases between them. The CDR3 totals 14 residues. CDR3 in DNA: TGTGCCAGCAGCACCCTGGGGGCCTTTTACGAGCAGTACGTC. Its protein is CASSTLGAFYEQYV.

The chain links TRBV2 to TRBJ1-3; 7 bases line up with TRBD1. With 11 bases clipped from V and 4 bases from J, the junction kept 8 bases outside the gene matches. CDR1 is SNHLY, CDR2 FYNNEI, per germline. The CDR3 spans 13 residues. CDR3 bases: TGTGCCCCTAGGGGGCCGTTAGGAAACACCATATATTTT. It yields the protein CAPRGPLGNTIYF. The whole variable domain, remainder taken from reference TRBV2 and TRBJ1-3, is EPEVTQTPSHQVTQMGQEVILRCVPISNHLYFYWYRQILGQKVEFLVSFYNNEISEKSEIFDDQFSVERPDGSNFTLKIRSTKLEDSAMYFCAPRGPLGNTIYFGEGSWLTVV.

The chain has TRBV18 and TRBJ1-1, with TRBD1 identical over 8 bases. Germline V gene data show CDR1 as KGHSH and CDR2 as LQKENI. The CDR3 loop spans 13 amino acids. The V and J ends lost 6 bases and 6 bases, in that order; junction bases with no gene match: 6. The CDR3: CASSGQVTAEAFF. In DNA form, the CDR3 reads TGTGCCAGCTCGGGACAGGTTACTGCTGAAGCTTTCTTT. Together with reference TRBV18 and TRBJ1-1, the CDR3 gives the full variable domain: NAGVMQNPRHLVRRRGQEARLRCSPMKGHSHVYWYRQLPEEGLKFMVYLQKENIIDESGMPKERFSAEFPKEGPSILRIQQVVRGDSAAYFCASSGQVTAEAFFGQGTRLTVV.

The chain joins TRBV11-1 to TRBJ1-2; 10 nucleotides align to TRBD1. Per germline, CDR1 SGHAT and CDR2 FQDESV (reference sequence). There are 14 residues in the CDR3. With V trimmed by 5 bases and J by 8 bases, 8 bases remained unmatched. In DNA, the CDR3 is TGTGCCAGCAGCCAGACAGGGGGCTTGGACGGCTACACCTTC. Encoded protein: CASSQTGGLDGYTF.

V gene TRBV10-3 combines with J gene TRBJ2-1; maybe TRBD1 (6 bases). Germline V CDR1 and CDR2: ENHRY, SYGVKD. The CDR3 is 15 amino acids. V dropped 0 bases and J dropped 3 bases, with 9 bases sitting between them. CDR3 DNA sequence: TGTGCCATCAGTGAGTCTGGGGGCCTCTACAATGAGCAGTTCTTC. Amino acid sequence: CAISESGGLYNEQFF.

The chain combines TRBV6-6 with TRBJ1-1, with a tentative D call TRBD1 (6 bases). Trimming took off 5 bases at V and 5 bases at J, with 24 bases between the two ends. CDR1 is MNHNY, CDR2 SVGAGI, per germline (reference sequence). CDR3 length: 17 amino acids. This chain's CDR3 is CASSPTQRGGAATEAFF. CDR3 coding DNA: TGTGCCAGCAGTCCCACGCAGAGAGGGGGGGCCGCGACTGAAGCTTTCTTT.

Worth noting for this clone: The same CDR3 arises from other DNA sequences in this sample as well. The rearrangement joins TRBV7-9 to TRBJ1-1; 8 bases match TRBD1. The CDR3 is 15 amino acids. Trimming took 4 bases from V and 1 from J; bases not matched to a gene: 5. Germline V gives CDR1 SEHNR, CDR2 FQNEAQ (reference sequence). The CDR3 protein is CASSSGGRGNTEAFF. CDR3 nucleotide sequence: TGTGCCAGCAGCTCAGGGGGCCGAGGGAACACTGAAGCTTTCTTT.

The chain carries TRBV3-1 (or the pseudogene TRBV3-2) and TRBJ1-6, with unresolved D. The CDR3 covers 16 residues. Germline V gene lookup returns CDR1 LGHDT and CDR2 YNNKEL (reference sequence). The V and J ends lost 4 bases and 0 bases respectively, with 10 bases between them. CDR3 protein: CASSPSSGSYNSPLHF. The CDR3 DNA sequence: TGTGCCAGCAGCCCCAGCTCAGGCTCCTATAATTCACCCCTCCACTTT.

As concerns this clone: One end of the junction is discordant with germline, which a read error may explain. The CDR3 is CASSLQGAGTGELFF. The CDR3 bases are TGTGCTAGCAGCTTACAGGGGGCCGGCACCGGGGAGCTGTTTTTT. The V gene is TRBV7-7, the J gene TRBJ2-2; 9 bases are a match to TRBD1. CDR3 length equals 15 residues. Germline V lookup: CDR1 SSHAT, CDR2 FNYEAQ (reference sequence).

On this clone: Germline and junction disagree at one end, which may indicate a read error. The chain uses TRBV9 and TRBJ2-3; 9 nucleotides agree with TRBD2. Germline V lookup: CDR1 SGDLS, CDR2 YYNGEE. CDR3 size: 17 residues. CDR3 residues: CASRVGGGGGSTDTQYF. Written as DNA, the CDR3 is TGTGCCAGCCGCGTTGGTGGCGGGGGGGGGAGCACAGATACGCAGTATTTT.

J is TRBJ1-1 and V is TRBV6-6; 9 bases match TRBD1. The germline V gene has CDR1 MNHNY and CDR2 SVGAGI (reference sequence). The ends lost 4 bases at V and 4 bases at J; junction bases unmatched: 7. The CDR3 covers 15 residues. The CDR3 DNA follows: TGTGCCAGCAGTTGGGACAGGGAAAGGGCCACTGAAGCTTTCTTT. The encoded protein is CASSWDRERATEAFF.

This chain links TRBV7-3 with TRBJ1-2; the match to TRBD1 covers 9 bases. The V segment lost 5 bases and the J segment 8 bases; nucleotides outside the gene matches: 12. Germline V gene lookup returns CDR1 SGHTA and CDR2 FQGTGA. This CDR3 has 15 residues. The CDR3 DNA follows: TGTGCCAGCAGCAACCCGGGACAGGGACTTGGGGGCTACACCTTC. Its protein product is CASSNPGQGLGGYTF.

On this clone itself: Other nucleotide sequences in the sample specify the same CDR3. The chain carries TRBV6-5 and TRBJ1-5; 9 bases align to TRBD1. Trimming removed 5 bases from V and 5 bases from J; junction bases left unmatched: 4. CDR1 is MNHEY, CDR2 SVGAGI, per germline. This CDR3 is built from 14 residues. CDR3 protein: CASSRTGEDQPQHF. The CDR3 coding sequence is TGTGCCAGCAGTAGGACAGGGGAGGATCAGCCCCAGCATTTT.

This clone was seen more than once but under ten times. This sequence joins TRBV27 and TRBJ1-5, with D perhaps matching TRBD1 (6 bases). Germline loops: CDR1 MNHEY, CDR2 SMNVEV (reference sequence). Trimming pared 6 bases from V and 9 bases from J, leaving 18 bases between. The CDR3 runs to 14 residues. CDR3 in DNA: TGTGCCAGCAGCCCTGACAGGTTCCTTTGGCCCCAGCATTTT. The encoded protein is CASSPDRFLWPQHF.

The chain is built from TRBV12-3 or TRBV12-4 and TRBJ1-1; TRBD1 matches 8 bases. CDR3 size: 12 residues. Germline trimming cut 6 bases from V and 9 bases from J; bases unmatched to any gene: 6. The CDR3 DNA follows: TGTGCCAGCAGCTCACAGGGGGGGAAAGCTTTCTTT. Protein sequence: CASSSQGGKAFF.

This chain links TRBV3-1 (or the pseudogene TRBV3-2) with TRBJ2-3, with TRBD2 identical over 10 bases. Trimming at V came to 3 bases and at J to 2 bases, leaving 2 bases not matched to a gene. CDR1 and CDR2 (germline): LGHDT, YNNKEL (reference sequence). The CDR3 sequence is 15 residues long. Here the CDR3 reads CASSQGLANTDTQYF. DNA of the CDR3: TGTGCCAGCAGCCAGGGACTAGCGAACACAGATACGCAGTATTTT.

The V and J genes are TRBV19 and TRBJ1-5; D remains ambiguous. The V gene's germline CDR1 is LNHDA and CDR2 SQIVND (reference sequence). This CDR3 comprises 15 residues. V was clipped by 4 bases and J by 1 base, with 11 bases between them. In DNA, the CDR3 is TGTGCCAGTAGTAGCCGCTCGAGAAGCAATCAGCCCCAGCATTTT. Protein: CASSSRSRSNQPQHF. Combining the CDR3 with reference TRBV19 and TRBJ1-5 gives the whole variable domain DGGITQSPKYLFRKEGQNVTLSCEQNLNHDAMYWYRQDPGQGLRLIYYSQIVNDFQKGDIAEGYSVSREKKESFPLTVTSAQKNPTAFYLCASSSRSRSNQPQHFGDGTRLSIL.

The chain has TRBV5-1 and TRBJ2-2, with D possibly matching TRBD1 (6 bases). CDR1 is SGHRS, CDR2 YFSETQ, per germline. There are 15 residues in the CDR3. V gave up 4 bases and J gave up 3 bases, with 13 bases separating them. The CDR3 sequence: CASSRGDTDTGELFF. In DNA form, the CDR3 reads TGCGCCAGCAGCCGTGGGGACACTGACACCGGGGAGCTGTTTTTT.

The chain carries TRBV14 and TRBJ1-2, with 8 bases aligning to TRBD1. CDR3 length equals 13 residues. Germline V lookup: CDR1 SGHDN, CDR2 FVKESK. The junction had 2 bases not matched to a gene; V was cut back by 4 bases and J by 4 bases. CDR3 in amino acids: CASSRQGSYGYTF. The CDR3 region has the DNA TGTGCCAGCAGCCGACAGGGGAGCTATGGCTACACCTTC.

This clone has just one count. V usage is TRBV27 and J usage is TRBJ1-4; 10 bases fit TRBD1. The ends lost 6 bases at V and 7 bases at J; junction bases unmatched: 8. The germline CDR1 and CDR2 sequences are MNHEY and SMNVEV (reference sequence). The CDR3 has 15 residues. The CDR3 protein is CASSRRQGASEKLFF. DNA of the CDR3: TGTGCCAGCAGCCGCAGACAGGGGGCGTCTGAAAAACTGTTTTTT.

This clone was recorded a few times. The chain's CDR3 is CASSFYGQGDGYTF. The CDR3 coding sequence is TGTGCCAGCAGCTTCTATGGACAGGGGGATGGCTACACCTTC. The genes are TRBV7-9 and TRBJ1-2, with TRBD1 matching 10 bases. V shed 3 bases and J 6 bases; nucleotides not matched to a gene: 4. Germline lookup yields CDR1 SEHNR and CDR2 FQNEAQ (reference sequence). The CDR3 runs 14 residues. Variable domain in full (rest from reference TRBV7-9 and TRBJ1-2): DTGVSQNPRHKITKRGQNVTFRCDPISEHNRLYWYRQTLGQGPEFLTYFQNEAQLEKSRLLSDRFSAERPKGSFSTLEIQRTEQGDSAMYLCASSFYGQGDGYTFGSGTRLTVV.

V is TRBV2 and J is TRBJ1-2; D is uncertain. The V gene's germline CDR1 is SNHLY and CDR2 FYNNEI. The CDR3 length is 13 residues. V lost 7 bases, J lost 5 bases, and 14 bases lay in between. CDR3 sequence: CASMGDNLYGYTF. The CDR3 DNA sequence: TGTGCCAGCATGGGAGACAACCTATATGGCTACACCTTC.

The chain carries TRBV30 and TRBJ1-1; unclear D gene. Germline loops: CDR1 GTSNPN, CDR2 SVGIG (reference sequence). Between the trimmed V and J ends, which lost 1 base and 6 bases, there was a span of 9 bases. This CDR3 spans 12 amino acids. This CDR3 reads CAWSAQRAEAFF. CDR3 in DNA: TGTGCCTGGAGTGCGCAGAGGGCTGAAGCTTTCTTT.

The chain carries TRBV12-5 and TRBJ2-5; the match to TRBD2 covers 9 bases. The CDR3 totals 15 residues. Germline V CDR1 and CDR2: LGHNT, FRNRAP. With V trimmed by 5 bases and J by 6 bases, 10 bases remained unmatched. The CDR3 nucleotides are TGTGCTAGTGGTCTAGGGACTAGCCCGGCGAAGACCCAGTACTTC. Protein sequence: CASGLGTSPAKTQYF.